The clone carrying this T cell receptor beta chain has just a few counts. Its cognate antigen is unknown. This record belongs to a study of type 1 regulatory T cells. Study as a whole: An in vitro protocol generated T-allo10, a Tr1-enriched, alloantigen-specific CD4 T cell product.

TCRdb reanalysed the reads using MiXCR and keeps one entry per CDR3 protein. The sample lists 60,000 to 70,000 distinct CDR3 sequences, about 48% occurring once. Sequencing was done on a sample of cultured non-Tr1 T cells, either the whole culture or a sorted T cell fraction (not recorded which). This sequence originates from a human donor in good health.

The CDR3 region is CASSRRLAGGQETQYF. The CDR3 region has the DNA TGCGCCAGCAGCCGTCGGCTAGCGGGGGGACAAGAGACCCAGTACTTC. The V gene is TRBV5-1, the J gene TRBJ2-5, with TRBD2 matching 11 bases. The ends lost 4 bases at V and 2 bases at J; junction bases unmatched: 7. The CDR3 sequence is 16 residues long. Germline V gene lookup returns CDR1 SGHRS and CDR2 YFSETQ.